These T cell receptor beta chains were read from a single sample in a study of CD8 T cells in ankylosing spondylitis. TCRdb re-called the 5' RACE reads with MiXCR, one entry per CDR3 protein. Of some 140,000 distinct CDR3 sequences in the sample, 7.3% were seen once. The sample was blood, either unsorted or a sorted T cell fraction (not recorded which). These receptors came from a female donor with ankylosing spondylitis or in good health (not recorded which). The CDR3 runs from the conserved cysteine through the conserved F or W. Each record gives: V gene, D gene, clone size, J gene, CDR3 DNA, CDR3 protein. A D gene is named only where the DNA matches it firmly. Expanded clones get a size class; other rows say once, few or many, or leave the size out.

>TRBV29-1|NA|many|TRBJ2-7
TGCAGCGTTGAAGGGCTGAGCACTTACGAGCAGTACTTC
CSVEGLSTYEQYF
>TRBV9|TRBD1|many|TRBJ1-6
TGTGCCAGCAGCGTAAAAGGGACAGGGGGCAGTTCACCCCTCCACTTT
CASSVKGTGGSSPLHF
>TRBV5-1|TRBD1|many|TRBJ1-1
TGCGCCAGCAGTGATTCGGACAGGGGGCGCGGGACTGAAGCTTTCTTT
CASSDSDRGRGTEAFF
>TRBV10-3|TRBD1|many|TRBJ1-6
TGTGCCATCAGCCTCGGGACAGGGGATTTCTCACCCCTCCACTTT
CAISLGTGDFSPLHF
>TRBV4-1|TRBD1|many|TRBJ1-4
TGCGCCAGCAGCCAAGTATCTGGACAGGCGAATGAAAAACTGTTTTTT
CASSQVSGQANEKLFF
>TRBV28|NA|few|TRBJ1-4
TGTGCCAGCAGTTTATACGAGGGGGCAACTAATGAAAAACTGTTTTTT
CASSLYEGATNEKLFF
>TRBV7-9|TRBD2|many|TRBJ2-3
TGTGCCACCGGACTAGCGGGGACGACAGATACGCAGTATTTT
CATGLAGTTDTQYF
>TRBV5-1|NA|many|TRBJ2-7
TGCGCCAGCAGCTTGGACGGGGGAAGCTCCTACGAGCAGTACTTC
CASSLDGGSSYEQYF
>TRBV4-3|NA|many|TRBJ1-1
TGCGCCAGCAGCCACCCGGGACTTGAAGCTTTCTTT
CASSHPGLEAFF
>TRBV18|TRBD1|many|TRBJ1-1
TGTGCCAGCTCACCGAGGTTGGGACAGGGTGGTGAAGCTTTCTTT
CASSPRLGQGGEAFF
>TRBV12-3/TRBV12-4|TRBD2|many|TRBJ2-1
TGTGCCAGCAGTTTAGTTAGCGGGGTTATCTACAATGAGCAGTTCTTC
CASSLVSGVIYNEQFF
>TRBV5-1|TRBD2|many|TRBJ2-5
TGCGCCAGCAGCTTGCTGAGCGGGGGGGCCGGTGAGACCCAGTACTTC
CASSLLSGGAGETQYF
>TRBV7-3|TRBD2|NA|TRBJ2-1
TGTGCCAGCAGCTTAACTCCTGTCAGCGGGGGGGCAGATCAGCAGTTCTTC
CASSLTPVSGGADQQFF
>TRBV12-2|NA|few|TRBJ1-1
TGTGCAAGTCGCTTAGAGGACAGACCCGTCATGAACACTGAAGCTTTCTTT
CASRLEDRPVMNTEAFF
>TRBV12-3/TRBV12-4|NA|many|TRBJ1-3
TGTGCCACCCGGGTGGTCGGTGGAAACACCATATATTTT
CATRVVGGNTIYF
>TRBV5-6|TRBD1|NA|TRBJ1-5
TGTGCCAGCAGCTTCGGGGACAGGGCCTCTCAGCCCCAGCATTTT
CASSFGDRASQPQHF
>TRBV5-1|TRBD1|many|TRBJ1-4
TGCGCCAGCAGCTCCACAGGGGGCCGGGAAAAACTGTTTTTT
CASSSTGGREKLFF
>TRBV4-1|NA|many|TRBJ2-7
TGCGCCAGCAGCCAAGTCCCAGGGGTCTACGAGCAGTACTTC
CASSQVPGVYEQYF
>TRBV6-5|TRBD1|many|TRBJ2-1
TGTGCCAGCAGTTTCGGGACAGGGACCTACAATGAGCAGTTCTTC
CASSFGTGTYNEQFF
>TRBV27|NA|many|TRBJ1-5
TGTGCCAGCACCCTACCCGGGGAACTGGTTAGCAATCAGCCCCAGCATTTT
CASTLPGELVSNQPQHF
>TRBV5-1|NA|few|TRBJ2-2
TGCGCCAGCAGCTTGTTACAGAACACCGGGGAGCTGTTTTTT
CASSLLQNTGELFF
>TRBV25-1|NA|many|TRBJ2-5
TGTGCCAGCAGTGAGGGGCAAGAGACCCAGTACTTC
CASSEGQETQYF
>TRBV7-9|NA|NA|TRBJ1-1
TGTGCCAGCAGCTTTGGTGTCGGGGGGCAAGGGCCTGAAGTTTTCTTT
CASSFGVGGQGPEVFF
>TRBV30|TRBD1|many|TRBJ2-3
TGTGCCTGGCAAGGGGGCCTCACAGATACGCAGTATTTT
CAWQGGLTDTQYF
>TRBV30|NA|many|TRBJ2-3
TGTGCCTGGAGCCAACAGGAAGCTAGAGCGGATACGCAGTATTTT
CAWSQQEARADTQYF
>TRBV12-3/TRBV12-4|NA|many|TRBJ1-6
TGTGCCAGCAGTTTCGGGGACTATAATTCACCCCTCCACTTT
CASSFGDYNSPLHF
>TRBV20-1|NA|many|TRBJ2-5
TGCAGTGCTAGAGGACAGGTTGGGAATCTAGTGCAAGAGACCCAGTACTTC
CSARGQVGNLVQETQYF
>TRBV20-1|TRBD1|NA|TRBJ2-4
TGCAGTGCCACTCCAGGGGGATTGGGGATTCAGTACTTC
CSATPGGLGIQYF
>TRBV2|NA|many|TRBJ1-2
TGTGCCAGCAGGGATAGGCCCCCTAACTATGGCTACACCTTC
CASRDRPPNYGYTF
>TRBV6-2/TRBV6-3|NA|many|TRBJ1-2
TGTGCCAGCAGTTACTCGACAGCCAAAGCCTATGGCTACACCTTC
CASSYSTAKAYGYTF
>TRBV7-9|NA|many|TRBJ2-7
TGTGCCAGCAGTTCAGTGCAGGGGAACTCCTACGAGCAGTACTTC
CASSSVQGNSYEQYF
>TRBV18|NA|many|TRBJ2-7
TGTGCCAGCTCACCACCCACAGGGTCGCACGAGCAGTACTTC
CASSPPTGSHEQYF
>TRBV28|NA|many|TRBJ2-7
TGTGCCAGCAGTTTAACAGGGTACACCTACGAGCAGTACTTC
CASSLTGYTYEQYF
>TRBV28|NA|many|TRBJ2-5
TGTGCCAGCAGTTACCGACAGCTCCAAGAGACCCAGTACTTC
CASSYRQLQETQYF
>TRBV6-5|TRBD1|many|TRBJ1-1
TGTGCCAGCAGTTACTATTCCCGGACAGGGGGCACTGAAGCTTTCTTT
CASSYYSRTGGTEAFF
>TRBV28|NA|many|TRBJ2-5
TGTGCCAGCAGCGGCAGGCCCTTCAAAGAGACCCAGTACTTC
CASSGRPFKETQYF
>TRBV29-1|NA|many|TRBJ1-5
TGCAGCGTTGAAACTACAGCGGGGCAGCCCCAGCATTTT
CSVETTAGQPQHF
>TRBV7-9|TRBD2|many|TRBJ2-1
TGTGCCAGCAGCTTAGTGGGACTAGCGCAAAACAATGAGCAGTTCTTC
CASSLVGLAQNNEQFF
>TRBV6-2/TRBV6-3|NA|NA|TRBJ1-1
TGTGCCAGCAGTTATATGATTGGTGAAGCTTTCTTT
CASSYMIGEAFF
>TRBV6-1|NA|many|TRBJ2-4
TGTGCCAGCAGTGAACAGGGGATAGCCAAAAACATTCAGTACTTC
CASSEQGIAKNIQYF
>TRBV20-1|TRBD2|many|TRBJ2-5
TGCAGTGCTCCCGTTAGCGGGCAAGAGACCCAGTACTTC
CSAPVSGQETQYF
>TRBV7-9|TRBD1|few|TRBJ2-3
TGTGCCAGCAGCTCAGGACAGGGCCTTTCTAGCACAGATACGCAGTATTTT
CASSSGQGLSSTDTQYF
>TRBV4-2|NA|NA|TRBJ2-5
TGTGCCAGCAGCCAGGGCCCGGCTACAGAGACCCAGTACTTC
CASSQGPATETQYF
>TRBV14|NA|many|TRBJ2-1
TGTGCCAGCAGCCACCCTAGGCTTAAACGTGAGGGGGGCAACAATGAGCAGTTCTTC
CASSHPRLKREGGNNEQFF
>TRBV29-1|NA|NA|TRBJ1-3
NA
CSGWTGRFVEQFFGPGTPVWPF
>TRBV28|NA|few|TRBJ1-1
TGTGCCAGCAGATCCCGGCCCGAGGGTGAAGCTTTCTTT
CASRSRPEGEAFF
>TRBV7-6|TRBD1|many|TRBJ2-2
TGTGCCAGCAGCTTAAGTTCCGGGACAGGGGGGAACACCGGGGAGCTGTTTTTT
CASSLSSGTGGNTGELFF
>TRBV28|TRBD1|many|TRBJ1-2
TGTGCCAGCAGGGAACAGGGGGATGGCTACACCTTC
CASREQGDGYTF
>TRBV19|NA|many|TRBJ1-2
TGTGCCAGTGGTGACCACTATGGCTACACCTTC
CASGDHYGYTF
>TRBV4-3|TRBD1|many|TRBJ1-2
TGCGCCAGCAGCCCCCCGGGACAGACTTTCTATGGCTACACCTTC
CASSPPGQTFYGYTF
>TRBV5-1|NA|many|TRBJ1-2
TGCGCCAGCAACTTTCGGGGGGACGGAGGCTACACCTTC
CASNFRGDGGYTF
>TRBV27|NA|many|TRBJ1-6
TGTGCCAGCAGTCCAAAGGGACTGGCCCTTAATTCACCCCTCCACTTT
CASSPKGLALNSPLHF
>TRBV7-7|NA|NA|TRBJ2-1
TGTGCTAGCAGCCCCAATCTGCGGGATGAGCAGTTCTTC
CASSPNLRDEQFF
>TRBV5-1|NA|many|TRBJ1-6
TGCGCCAGCAGCAACGCGGGTTCACCCCTCCACTTT
CASSNAGSPLHF
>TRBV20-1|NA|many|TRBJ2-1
TGCAGTGCTAGGGAACGTACCCACAATGAGCAGTTCTTC
CSARERTHNEQFF
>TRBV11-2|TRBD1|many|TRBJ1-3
TGTGCCAGCAGCTCCCTCCGGACAGGTAGCTCTGGAAACACCATATATTTT
CASSSLRTGSSGNTIYF